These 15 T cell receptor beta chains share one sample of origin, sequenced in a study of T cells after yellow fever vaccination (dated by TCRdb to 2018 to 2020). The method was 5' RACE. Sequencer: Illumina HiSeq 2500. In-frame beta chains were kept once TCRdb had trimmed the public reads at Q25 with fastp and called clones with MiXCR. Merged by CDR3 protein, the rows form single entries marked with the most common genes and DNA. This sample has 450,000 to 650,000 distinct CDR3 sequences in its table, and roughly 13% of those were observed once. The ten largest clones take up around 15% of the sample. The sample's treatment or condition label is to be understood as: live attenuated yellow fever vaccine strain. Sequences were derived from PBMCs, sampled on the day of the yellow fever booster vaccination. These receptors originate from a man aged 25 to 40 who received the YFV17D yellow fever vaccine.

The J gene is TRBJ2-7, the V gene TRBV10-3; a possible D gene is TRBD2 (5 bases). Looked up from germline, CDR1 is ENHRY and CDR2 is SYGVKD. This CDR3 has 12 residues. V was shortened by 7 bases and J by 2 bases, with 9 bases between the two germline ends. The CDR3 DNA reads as TGTGCCATCAAGGACGGGACCTACGAGCAGTACTTC. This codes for CAIKDGTYEQYF.

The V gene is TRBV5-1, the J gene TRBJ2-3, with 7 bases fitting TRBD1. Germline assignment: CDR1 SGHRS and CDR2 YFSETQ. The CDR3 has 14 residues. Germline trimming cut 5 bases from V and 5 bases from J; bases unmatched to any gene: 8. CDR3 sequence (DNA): TGCGCCAGCAGTAGCCAGGGGGAGATAGATACGCAGTATTTT. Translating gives CASSSQGEIDTQYF. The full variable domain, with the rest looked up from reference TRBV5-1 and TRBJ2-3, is KAGVTQTPRYLIKTRGQQVTLSCSPISGHRSVSWYQQTPGQGLQFLFEYFSETQRNKGNFPGRFSGRQFSNSRSEMNVSTLELGDSALYLCASSSQGEIDTQYFGPGTRLTVL.

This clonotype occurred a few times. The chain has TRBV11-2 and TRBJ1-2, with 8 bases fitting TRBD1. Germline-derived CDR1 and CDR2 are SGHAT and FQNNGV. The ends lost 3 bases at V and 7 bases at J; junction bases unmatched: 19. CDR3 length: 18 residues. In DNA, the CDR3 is TGTGCCAGCAGCTTTTTAGGCGTTGGACAGGGCAAGGAATCTGGCTACACCTTC. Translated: CASSFLGVGQGKESGYTF.

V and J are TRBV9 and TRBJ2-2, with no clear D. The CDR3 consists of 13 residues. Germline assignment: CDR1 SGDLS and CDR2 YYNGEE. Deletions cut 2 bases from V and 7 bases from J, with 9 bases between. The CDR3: CASSVLEGGELFF. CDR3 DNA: TGTGCCAGCAGCGTTCTTGAAGGCGGGGAGCTGTTTTTT. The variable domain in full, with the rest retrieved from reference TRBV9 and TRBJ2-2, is DSGVTQTPKHLITATGQRVTLRCSPRSGDLSVYWYQQSLDQGLQFLIQYYNGEERAKGNILERFSAQQFPDLHSELNLSSLELGDSALYFCASSVLEGGELFFGEGSRLTVL.

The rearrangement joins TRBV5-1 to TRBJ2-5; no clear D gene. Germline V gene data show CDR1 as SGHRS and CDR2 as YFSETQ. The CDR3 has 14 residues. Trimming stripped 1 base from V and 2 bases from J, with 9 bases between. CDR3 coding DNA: TGCGCCAGCAGCTTGATTGGGGTACAAGAGACCCAGTACTTC. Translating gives CASSLIGVQETQYF.

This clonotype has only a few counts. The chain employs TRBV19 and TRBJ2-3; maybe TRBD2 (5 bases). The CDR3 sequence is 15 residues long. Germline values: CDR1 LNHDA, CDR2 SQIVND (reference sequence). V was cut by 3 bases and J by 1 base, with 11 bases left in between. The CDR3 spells CASSILGGRTDTQYF. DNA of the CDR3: TGTGCCAGTAGTATCTTGGGCGGGCGCACAGATACGCAGTATTTT.

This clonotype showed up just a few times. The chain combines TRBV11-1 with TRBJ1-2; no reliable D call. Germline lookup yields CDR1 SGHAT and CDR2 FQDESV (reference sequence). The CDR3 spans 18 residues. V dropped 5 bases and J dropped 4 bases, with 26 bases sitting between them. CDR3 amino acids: CASSDPGLQPARSYGYTF. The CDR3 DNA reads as TGTGCCAGCAGCGATCCGGGTCTCCAACCCGCACGGAGCTATGGCTACACCTTC.

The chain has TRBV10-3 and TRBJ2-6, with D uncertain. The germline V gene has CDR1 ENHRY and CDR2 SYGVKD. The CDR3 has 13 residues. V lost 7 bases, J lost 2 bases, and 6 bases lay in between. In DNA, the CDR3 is TGTGCCATCACGGGTGCTGGGGCCAACGTCCTGACTTTC. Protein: CAITGAGANVLTF.

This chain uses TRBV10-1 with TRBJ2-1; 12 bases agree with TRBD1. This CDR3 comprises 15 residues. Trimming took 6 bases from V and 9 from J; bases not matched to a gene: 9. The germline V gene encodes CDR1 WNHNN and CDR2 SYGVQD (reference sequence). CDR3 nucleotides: TGCGCCAGCAGCCTTGGGACAGGGGGCATAGGTGAGCAGTTCTTC. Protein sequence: CASSLGTGGIGEQFF.

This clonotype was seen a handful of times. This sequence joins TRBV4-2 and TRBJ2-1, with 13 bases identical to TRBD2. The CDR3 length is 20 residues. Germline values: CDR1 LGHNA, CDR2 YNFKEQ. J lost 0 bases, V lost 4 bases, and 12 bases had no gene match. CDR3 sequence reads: CASSPRGTSGAKSSYNEQFF. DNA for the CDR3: TGTGCCAGCAGCCCACGGGGGACTAGCGGGGCCAAGAGCTCCTACAATGAGCAGTTCTTC.

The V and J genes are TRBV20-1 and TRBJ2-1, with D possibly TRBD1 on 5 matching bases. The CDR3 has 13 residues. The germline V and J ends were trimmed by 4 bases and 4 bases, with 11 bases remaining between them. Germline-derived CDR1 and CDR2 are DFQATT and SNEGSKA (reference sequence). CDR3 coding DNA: TGCAGTGCTACCGTGGGGCTTTACAATGAGCAGTTCTTC. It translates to CSATVGLYNEQFF.

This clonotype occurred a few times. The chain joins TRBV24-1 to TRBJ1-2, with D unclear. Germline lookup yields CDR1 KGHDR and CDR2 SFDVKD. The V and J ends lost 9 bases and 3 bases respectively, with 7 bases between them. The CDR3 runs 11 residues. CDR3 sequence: CATSADYGYTF. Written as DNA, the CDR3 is TGTGCCACCTCAGCTGACTATGGCTACACCTTC.

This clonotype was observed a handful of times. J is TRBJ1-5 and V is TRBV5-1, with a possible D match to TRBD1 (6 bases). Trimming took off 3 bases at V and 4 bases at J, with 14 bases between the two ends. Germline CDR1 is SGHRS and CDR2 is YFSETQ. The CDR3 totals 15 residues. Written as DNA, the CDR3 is TGCGCCAGCAGCTCCCACAGGAGGGGGAATCAGCCCCAGCATTTT. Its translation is CASSSHRRGNQPQHF.

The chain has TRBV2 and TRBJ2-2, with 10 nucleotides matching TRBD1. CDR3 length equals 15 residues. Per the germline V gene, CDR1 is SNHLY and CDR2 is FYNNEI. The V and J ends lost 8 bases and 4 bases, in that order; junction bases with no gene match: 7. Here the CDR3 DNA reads TGTGCCAGCGGTAGTAGGGACAGGGGCACCGGGGAGCTGTTTTTT. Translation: CASGSRDRGTGELFF.

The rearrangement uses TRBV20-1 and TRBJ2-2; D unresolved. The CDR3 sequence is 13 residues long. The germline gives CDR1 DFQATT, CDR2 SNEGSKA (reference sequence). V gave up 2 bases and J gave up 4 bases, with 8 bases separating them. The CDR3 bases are TGCAGTGCTAGATCAGGTGGCACCGGGGAGCTGTTTTTT. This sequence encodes CSARSGGTGELFF.